These 5 T cell receptor beta chains came from one sample sequenced in a study of blood T cell repertoires in COVID-19. Using immunoSEQ multiplex PCR, the repertoire was profiled, and TCRdb retains in-frame clones only, with some absent. The table lists roughly 100,000 clones, about 91% of them singletons. The sequenced sample consisted of peripheral blood. The receptors were gathered from a man between 18 and 29 years old with acute or convalescent COVID-19.

This chain uses TRBV9 with TRBJ1-1; weak D call: TRBD1 (5 bases). The germline V gene encodes CDR1 SGDLS and CDR2 YYNGEE. This CDR3 is built from 17 residues. V was cut by 0 bases and J by 1 base, with 16 bases left in between. CDR3 bases: TGTGCCAGCAGCGTAGGACAGTCTTCAATCTCGAACACTGAAGCTTTCTTT. It yields the protein CASSVGQSSISNTEAFF.

The chain combines TRBV19 with TRBJ2-7; maybe TRBD1 (5 bases). The CDR3 has 16 residues. Trimming cost V 3 bases and J 2 bases, with 17 bases left between them. Germline lookup yields CDR1 LNHDA and CDR2 SQIVND (reference sequence). The CDR3 DNA reads TGTGCCAGTAGTATCCAAGGACATTCTCCCGCCTACGAGCAGTACTTC. Encoded protein: CASSIQGHSPAYEQYF.

V and J are TRBV7-8 and TRBJ1-2, with TRBD1 matching over 7 bases. CDR3 length: 15 amino acids. CDR1 and CDR2 from the germline V gene are SGHVS and FQNEAQ. J gave up 5 bases and V 5 bases, and 11 bases lay outside the gene matches. The CDR3 is CASSQTWQGEYGYTF. As DNA, the CDR3 is TGTGCCAGCAGCCAGACCTGGCAGGGGGAGTATGGCTACACCTTC.

This chain uses TRBV12-3 or TRBV12-4 with TRBJ1-2, with D tentatively TRBD1 (6 bases). Trimming left V 4 bases short and J 11 bases short, with 17 bases between. The CDR3 is 13 residues long. In nucleotides, the CDR3 is TGTGCCAGCAGTTCCGGGACACCACAAAGATACACCTTC. Translated: CASSSGTPQRYTF.

V usage is TRBV11-2 and J usage is TRBJ1-1; D remains ambiguous. V was shortened by 2 bases and J by 5 bases, with 18 bases between the two germline ends. The CDR3 is 16 amino acids. Germline CDR1 is SGHAT and CDR2 is FQNNGV. The CDR3 spells CASSLLGAVLGTEAFF. The CDR3 DNA reads TGTGCCAGCAGCTTACTTGGAGCGGTGTTGGGGACTGAAGCTTTCTTT.